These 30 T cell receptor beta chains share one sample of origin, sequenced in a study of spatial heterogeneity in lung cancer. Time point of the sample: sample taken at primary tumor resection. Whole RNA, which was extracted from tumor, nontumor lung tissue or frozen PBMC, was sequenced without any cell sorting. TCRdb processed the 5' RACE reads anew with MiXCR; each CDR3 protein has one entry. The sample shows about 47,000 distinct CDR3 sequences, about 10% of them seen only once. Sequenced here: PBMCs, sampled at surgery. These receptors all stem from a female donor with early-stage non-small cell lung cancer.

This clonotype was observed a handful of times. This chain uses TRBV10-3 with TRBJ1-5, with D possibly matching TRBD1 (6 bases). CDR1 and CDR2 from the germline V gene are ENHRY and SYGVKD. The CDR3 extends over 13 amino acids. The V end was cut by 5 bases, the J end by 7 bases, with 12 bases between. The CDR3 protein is CAISTGFDQPQHF. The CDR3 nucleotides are TGTGCCATCAGTACAGGGTTCGACCAGCCCCAGCATTTT.

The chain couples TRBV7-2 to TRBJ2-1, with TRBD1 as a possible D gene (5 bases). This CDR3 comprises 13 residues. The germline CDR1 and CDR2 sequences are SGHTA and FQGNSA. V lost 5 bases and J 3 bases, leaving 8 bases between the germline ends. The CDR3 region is CASSPDNYNEQFF. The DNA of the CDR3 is TGTGCCAGCAGCCCGGACAACTACAATGAGCAGTTCTTC.

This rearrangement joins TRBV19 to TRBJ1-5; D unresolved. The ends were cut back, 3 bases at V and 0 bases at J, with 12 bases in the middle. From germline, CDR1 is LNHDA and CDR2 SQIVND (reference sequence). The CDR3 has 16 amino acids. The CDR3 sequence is CASSIGGRASNQPQHF. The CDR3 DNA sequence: TGTGCCAGTAGTATTGGAGGTAGGGCTAGCAATCAGCCCCAGCATTTT.

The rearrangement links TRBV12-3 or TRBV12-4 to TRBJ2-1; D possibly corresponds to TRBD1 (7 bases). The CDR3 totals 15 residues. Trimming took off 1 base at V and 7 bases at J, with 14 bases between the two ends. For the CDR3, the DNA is TGTGCCAGCAGTTTAGGGTCCAGGGGGGAGAATGAGCAGTTCTTC. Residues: CASSLGSRGENEQFF.

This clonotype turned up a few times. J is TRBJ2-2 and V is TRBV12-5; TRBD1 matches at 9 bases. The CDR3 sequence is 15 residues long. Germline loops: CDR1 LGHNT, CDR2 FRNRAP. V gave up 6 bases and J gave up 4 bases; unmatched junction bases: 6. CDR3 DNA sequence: TGTGCTAGTGGACTCCGGGACAGGGCCACCGGGGAGCTGTTTTTT. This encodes CASGLRDRATGELFF.

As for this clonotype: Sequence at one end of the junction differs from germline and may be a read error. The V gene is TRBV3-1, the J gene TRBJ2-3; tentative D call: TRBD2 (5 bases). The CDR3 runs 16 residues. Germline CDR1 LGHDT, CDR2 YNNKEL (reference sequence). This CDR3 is CAGSQDNDGVEDTQYF. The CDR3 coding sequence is TGTGCCGGCAGCCAAGATAACGACGGGGTTGAAGATACGCAGTATTTT.

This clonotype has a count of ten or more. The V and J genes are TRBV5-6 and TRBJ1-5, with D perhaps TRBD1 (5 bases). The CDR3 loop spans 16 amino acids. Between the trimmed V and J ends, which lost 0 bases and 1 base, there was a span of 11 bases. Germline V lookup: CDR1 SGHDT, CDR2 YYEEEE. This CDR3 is CASSLAREDSNQPQHF. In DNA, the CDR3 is TGTGCCAGCAGCTTGGCCAGGGAGGACAGCAATCAGCCCCAGCATTTT.

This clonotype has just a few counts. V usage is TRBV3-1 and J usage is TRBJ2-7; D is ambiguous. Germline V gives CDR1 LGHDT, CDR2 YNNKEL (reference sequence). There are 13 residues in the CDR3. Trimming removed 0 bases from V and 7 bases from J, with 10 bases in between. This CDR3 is CASSQDTFGEQYF. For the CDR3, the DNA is TGTGCCAGCAGCCAAGATACCTTCGGAGAGCAGTACTTC.

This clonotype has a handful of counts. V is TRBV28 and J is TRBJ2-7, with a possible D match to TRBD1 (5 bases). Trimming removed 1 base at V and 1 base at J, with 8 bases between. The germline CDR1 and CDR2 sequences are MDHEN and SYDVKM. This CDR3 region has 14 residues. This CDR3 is CASSLFTGSYEQYF. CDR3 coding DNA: TGTGCCAGCAGTTTATTTACAGGATCCTACGAGCAGTACTTC.

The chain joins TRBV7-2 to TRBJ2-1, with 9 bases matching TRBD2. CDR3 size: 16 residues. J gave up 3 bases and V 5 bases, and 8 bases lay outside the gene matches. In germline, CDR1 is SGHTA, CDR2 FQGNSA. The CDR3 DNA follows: TGTGCCAGCAGCCTCACCGGGACTAGCATCTACAATGAGCAGTTCTTC. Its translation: CASSLTGTSIYNEQFF.

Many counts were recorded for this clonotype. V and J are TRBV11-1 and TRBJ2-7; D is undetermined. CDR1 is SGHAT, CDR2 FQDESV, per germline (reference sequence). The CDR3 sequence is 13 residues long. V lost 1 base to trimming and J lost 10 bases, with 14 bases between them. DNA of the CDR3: TGTGCCAGCAGCTTAGAAAACCAGGCGGTTCAGTACTTC. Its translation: CASSLENQAVQYF.

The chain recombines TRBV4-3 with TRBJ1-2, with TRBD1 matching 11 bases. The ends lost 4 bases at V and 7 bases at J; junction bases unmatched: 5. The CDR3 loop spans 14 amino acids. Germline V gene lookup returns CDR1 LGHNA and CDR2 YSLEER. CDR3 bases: TGCGCCAGCAGCCCGGACAGGGGGCGCGGTGGCTACACCTTC. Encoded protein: CASSPDRGRGGYTF.

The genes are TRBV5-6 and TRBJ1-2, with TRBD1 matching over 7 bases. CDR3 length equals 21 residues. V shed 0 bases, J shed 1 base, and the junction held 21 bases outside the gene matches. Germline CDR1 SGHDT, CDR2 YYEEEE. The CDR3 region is CASSLDYYSGTERDFNYGYTF. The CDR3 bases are TGTGCCAGCAGCTTGGATTACTATTCCGGGACAGAACGAGATTTTAACTATGGCTACACCTTC.

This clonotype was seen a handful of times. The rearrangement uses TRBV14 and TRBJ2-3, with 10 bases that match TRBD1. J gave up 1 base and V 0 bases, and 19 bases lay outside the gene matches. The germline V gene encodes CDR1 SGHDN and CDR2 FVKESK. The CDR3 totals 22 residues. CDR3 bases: TGTGCCAGCAGCCAAGATAGGCCGTTTGGGACAGGGGACGGAGTGGGCACAGATACGCAGTATTTT. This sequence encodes CASSQDRPFGTGDGVGTDTQYF.

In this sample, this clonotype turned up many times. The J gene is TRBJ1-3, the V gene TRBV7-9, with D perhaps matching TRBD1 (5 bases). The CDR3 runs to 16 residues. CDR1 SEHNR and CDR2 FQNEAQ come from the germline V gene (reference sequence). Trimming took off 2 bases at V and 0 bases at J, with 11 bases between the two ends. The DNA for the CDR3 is TGTGCCAGCAGCTTACTAGCGGGGGACTCTGGAAACACCATATATTTT. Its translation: CASSLLAGDSGNTIYF.

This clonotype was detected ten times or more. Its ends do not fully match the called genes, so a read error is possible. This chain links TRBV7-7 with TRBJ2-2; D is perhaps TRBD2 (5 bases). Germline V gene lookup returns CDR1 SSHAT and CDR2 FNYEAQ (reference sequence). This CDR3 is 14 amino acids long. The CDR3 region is CASRHGENTGELFF. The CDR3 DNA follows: TGTGCTAGCAGGCACGGGGAGAACACCGGGGAGCTGTTTTTT.

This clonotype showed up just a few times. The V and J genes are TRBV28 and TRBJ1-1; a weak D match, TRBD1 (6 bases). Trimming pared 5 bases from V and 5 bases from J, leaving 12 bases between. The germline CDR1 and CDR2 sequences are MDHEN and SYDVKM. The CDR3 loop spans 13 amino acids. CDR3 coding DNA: TGTGCCAGCAGTCCGGGACATATAACTGAAGCTTTCTTT. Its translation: CASSPGHITEAFF.

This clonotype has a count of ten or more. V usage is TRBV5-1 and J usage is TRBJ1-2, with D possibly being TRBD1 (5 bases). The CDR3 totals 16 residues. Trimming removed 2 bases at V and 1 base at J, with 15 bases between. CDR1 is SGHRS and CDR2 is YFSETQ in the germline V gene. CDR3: CASSFPDKFSNYGYTF. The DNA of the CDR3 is TGCGCCAGCAGCTTCCCGGACAAATTCAGTAACTATGGCTACACCTTC.

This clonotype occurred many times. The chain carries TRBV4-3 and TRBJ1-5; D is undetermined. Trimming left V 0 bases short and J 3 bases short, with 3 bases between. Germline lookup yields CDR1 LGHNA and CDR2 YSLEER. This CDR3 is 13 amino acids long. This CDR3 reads CASSQENNQPQHF. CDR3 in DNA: TGCGCCAGCAGCCAAGAAAACAATCAGCCCCAGCATTTT.

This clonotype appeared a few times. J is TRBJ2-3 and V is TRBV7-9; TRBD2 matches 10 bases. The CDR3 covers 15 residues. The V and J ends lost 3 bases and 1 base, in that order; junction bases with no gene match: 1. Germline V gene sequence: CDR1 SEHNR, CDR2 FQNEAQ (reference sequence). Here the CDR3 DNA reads TGTGCCAGCAGCTTGGGGACTAGCGGCACAGATACGCAGTATTTT. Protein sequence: CASSLGTSGTDTQYF.

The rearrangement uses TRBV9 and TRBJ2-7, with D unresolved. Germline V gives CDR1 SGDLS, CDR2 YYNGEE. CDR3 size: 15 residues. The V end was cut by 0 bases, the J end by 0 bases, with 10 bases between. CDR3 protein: CASSVGLFSSYEQYF. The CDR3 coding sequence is TGTGCCAGCAGCGTAGGTCTCTTCAGCTCCTACGAGCAGTACTTC.

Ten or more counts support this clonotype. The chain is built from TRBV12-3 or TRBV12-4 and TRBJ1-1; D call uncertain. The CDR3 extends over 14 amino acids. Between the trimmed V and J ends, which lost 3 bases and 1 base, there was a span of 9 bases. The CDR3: CASSFGLSNTEAFF. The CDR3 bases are TGTGCCAGCAGTTTCGGGCTGTCGAACACTGAAGCTTTCTTT.

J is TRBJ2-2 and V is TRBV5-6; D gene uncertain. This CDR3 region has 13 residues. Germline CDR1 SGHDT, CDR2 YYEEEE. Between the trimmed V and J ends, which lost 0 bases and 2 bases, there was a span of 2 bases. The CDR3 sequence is CASSLANTGELFF. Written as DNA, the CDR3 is TGTGCCAGCAGCTTGGCCAACACCGGGGAGCTGTTTTTT.

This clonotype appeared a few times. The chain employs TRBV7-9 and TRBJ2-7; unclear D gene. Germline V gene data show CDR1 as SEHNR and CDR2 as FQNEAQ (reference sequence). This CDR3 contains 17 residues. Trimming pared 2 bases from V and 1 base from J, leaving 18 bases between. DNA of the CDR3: TGTGCCAGCAGCTTATCGGCAGACCTATTCGTTTCCTACGAGCAGTACTTC. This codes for CASSLSADLFVSYEQYF.

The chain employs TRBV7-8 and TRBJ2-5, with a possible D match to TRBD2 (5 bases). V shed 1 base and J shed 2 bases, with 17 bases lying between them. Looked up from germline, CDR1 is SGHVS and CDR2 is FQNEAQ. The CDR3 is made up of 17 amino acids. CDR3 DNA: TGTGCCAGCAGCTTAGGGACCCGGGGATTAGGGCAAGAGACCCAGTACTTC. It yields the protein CASSLGTRGLGQETQYF. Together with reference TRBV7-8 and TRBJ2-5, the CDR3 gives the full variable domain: GAGVSQSPRYKVAKRGQDVALRCDPISGHVSLFWYQQALGQGPEFLTYFQNEAQLDKSGLPSDRFFAERPEGSVSTLKIQRTQQEDSAVYLCASSLGTRGLGQETQYFGPGTRLLVL.

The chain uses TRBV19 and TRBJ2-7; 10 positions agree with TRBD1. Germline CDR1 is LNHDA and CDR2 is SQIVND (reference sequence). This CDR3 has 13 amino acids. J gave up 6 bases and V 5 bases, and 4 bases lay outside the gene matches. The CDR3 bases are TGTGCCAGTAGTGGGACAGGGGTTCGCGAGCAGTACTTC. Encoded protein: CASSGTGVREQYF.

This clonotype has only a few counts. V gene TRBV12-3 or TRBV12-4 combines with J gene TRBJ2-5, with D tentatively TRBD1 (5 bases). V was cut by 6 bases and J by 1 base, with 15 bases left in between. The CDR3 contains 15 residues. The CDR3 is CASRDGATAQETQYF. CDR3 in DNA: TGTGCCAGCAGAGATGGTGCGACAGCCCAAGAGACCCAGTACTTC.

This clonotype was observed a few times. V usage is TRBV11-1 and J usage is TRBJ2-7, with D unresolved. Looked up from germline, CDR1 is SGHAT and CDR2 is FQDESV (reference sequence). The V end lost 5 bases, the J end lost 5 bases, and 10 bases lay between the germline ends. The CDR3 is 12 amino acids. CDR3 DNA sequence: TGTGCCAGCAGCCCAGGCCCCGACGAGCAGTACTTC. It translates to CASSPGPDEQYF.

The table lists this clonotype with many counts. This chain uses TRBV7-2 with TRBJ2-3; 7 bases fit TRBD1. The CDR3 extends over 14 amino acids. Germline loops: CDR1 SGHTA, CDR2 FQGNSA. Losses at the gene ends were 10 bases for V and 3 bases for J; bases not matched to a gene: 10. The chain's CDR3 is CATTDRAGTDTQYF. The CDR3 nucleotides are TGTGCCACCACCGACAGGGCAGGAACAGATACGCAGTATTTT. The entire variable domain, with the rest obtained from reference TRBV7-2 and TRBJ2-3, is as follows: GAGVSQSPSNKVTEKGKDVELRCDPISGHTALYWYRQSLGQGLEFLIYFQGNSAPDKSGLPSDRFSAERTGGSVSTLTIQRTQQEDSAVYLCATTDRAGTDTQYFGPGTRLTVL.

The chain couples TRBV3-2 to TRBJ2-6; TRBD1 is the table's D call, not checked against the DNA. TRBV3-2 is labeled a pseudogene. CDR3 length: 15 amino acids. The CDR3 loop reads CASRDRATGANVLTF. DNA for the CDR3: TGTGCCAGCCGGGACAGGGCGACCGGAGCCAACGTCCTGACTTTC.